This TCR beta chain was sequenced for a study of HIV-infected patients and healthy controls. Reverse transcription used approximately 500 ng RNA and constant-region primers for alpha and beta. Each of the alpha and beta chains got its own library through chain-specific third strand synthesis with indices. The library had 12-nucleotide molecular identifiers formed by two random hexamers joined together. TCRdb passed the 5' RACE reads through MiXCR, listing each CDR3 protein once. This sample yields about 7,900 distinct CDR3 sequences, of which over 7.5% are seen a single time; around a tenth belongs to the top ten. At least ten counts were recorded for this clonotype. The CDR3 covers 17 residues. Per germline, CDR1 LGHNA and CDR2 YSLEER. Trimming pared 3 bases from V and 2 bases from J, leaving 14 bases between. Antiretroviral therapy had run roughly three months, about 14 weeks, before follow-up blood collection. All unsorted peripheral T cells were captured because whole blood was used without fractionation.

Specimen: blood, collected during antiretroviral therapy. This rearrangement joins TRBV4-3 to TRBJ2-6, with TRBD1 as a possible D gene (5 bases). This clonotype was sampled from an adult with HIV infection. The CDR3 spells CASSQGSSTAGANVLTF. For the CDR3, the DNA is TGCGCCAGCAGCCAGGGGTCCTCGACAGCTGGGGCCAACGTCCTGACTTTC.